These T cell receptor beta chains were read from a single sample in a study of blood T cell repertoires in COVID-19. Sequencing was performed with immunoSEQ multiplex PCR; in TCRdb, only in-frame clones are kept and a portion is missing. The table records some 72,000 clones, roughly 90% of them present only once. Sequences were obtained from peripheral blood. Source of these receptors: a man over 45 with active COVID-19. Both conserved end residues are part of each CDR3. A D gene is named only where the DNA matches it firmly. Not every row has a clone size; where given, it reads once, few, many or a size class.

clone_size	v_call	j_call	cdr3_length	d_call	cdr3_aa	cdr3_nt
NA	TRBV7-9	TRBJ2-2	17	TRBD2	CASSSTKTSGSPGELFF	TGTGCCAGCAGCTCTACAAAAACTAGCGGGAGTCCCGGGGAGCTGTTTTTT
NA	TRBV4-2	TRBJ1-1	16	TRBD1	CASSYPKGQGSTEAFF	TGTGCCAGCAGCTATCCGAAGGGACAGGGGAGCACTGAAGCTTTCTTT
NA	TRBV5-1	TRBJ1-1	13	NA	CASRQDTNTEAFF	TGCGCCAGCAGACAGGACACTAACACTGAAGCTTTCTTT
NA	TRBV7-2	TRBJ2-7	11	NA	CAAVASNEQYF	TGTGCCGCTGTGGCTAGCAACGAGCAGTACTTC
NA	TRBV29-1	TRBJ2-5	14	TRBD2	CSVAAGGGQETQYF	TGCAGCGTTGCAGCGGGAGGTGGGCAAGAGACCCAGTACTTC
NA	TRBV24-1	TRBJ2-5	19	NA	CATSGPPRRGIQYQETQYF	TGTGCCACCAGTGGTCCTCCGCGCCGGGGGATCCAGTACCAAGAGACCCAGTACTTC
NA	TRBV6-5	TRBJ2-5	14	NA	CASSYERQPQTQYF	TGTGCCAGCAGTTACGAGCGACAGCCCCAGACCCAGTACTTC
NA	TRBV10-3	TRBJ2-2	16	NA	CAISESRTVGTGELFF	TGTGCCATCAGTGAGTCGCGGACAGTAGGGACCGGGGAGCTGTTTTTT
NA	TRBV28	TRBJ1-2	14	NA	CASTVHGQTYGYTF	TGTGCCAGCACCGTTCATGGACAGACATATGGCTACACCTTC
NA	TRBV10-3	TRBJ2-5	15	NA	CAIRSRETGEETQYF	TGTGCCATCAGATCGCGGGAAACCGGGGAAGAGACCCAGTACTTC
NA	TRBV7-2	TRBJ1-2	14	NA	CASSLAGVNYGYTF	TGTGCCAGCAGCTTAGCGGGAGTTAACTATGGCTACACCTTC
NA	TRBV6-6	TRBJ1-2	15	TRBD1	CASSDRGGANYGYTF	TGTGCCAGCAGTGACAGGGGGGGAGCTAACTATGGCTACACCTTC
NA	TRBV6-1	TRBJ2-7	16	TRBD2	CASSEREGRRNYEQYF	TGTGCCAGCAGTGAGAGGGAGGGGCGAAGGAACTACGAGCAGTACTTC
NA	TRBV6-5	TRBJ2-7	15	NA	CASSSPGQSVYEQYF	TGTGCCAGCAGCTCCCCCGGACAGTCAGTCTACGAGCAGTACTTC
NA	TRBV29-1	TRBJ1-2	13	NA	CSVEGGDNYGYTF	TGCAGCGTTGAGGGGGGGGACAACTATGGCTACACCTTC
once	TRBV27	TRBJ2-5	15	NA	CASSSLGTPEETQYF	TGTGCCAGCAGTTCGCTCGGGACTCCTGAAGAGACCCAGTACTTC
NA	TRBV7-3	TRBJ1-2	13	TRBD1	CASSLDRVNGYTF	TGTGCCAGCAGCTTGGACAGGGTAAATGGCTACACCTTC
NA	TRBV18	TRBJ1-2	16	NA	CASSPERVLSGYGYTF	TGTGCCAGCTCACCCGAGAGGGTATTATCCGGGTATGGCTACACCTTC